This is a list of T cell receptor beta chains from one sample in a study of blood T cell repertoires in COVID-19. The repertoire was sequenced with immunoSEQ multiplex PCR; TCRdb's copy has only in-frame clones and lacks some. In the table there are just over 300,000 clones, approximately 89% of which are singletons. Material for sequencing was peripheral blood. The receptors were gathered from a woman aged 25 to 39 with COVID-19, enrolled during active disease. Each CDR3 is given with its conserved first and last residue. The D gene is left open where the match is weak. The size field is filled for only some rows; it gives once, few, many or a size class.

d_gene	j_gene	v_gene	abundance	CDR3aa	CDR3nt
NA	TRBJ1-1	TRBV19	few	CAIQAGGHTEAFF	TGTGCCATCCAGGCGGGGGGACACACTGAAGCTTTCTTT
TRBD1	TRBJ1-3	TRBV9	NA	CASSAGGSGNTIYF	TGTGCCAGCAGCGCAGGGGGATCTGGAAACACCATATATTTT
NA	TRBJ1-6	TRBV4-1	few	CASSQGRTGIDSPLHF	TGCGCCAGCAGCCAAGGGCGGACGGGGATTGATTCACCCCTCCACTTT
NA	TRBJ2-2	TRBV7-2	NA	CASSSVAGELFF	TGTGCCAGCAGCTCGGTGGCCGGGGAGCTGTTTTTT
TRBD1	TRBJ2-2	TRBV13	NA	CASTRDRNTGELFF	TGTGCCAGCACTCGGGACAGGAACACCGGGGAGCTGTTTTTT
NA	TRBJ2-1	TRBV12-3/TRBV12-4	NA	CASNLDNEQFF	TGTGCCAGCAACTTAGACAATGAGCAGTTCTTC
NA	TRBJ1-6	TRBV28	many	CASSFGGGNSPLHF	TGTGCCAGCAGTTTTGGGGGAGGGAATTCACCCCTCCACTTT
TRBD2	TRBJ2-3	TRBV24-1	NA	CATSESQAGSLTDTQYF	TGTGCCACCAGTGAATCCCAAGCGGGGAGTCTCACAGATACGCAGTATTTT
NA	TRBJ1-2	TRBV3-1/TRBV3-2	NA	CASSQGGGNYGYTF	TGTGCCAGCAGCCAAGGGGGAGGAAACTATGGCTACACCTTC
NA	TRBJ1-6	TRBV6-6	NA	CASSKAPETAHSPLHF	TGTGCCTCCTCCAAAGCCCCCGAGACAGCTCATTCACCCCTCCACTTT
NA	TRBJ1-2	TRBV20-1	NA	CSASSNYGYTF	TGCAGTGCTAGCAGTAACTATGGCTACACCTTC
TRBD1	TRBJ2-7	TRBV30	NA	CACRETGGKSSYEQYF	TGTGCCTGCCGAGAAACAGGGGGCAAAAGCTCCTACGAGCAGTACTTC
NA	TRBJ1-3	TRBV12-3/TRBV12-4	NA	CASSRDRNTIYF	TGTGCCAGCAGCCGGGACAGAAACACCATATATTTT
NA	TRBJ1-1	TRBV6-5	NA	CASSKRTVNTEAFF	TGTGCCAGCAGTAAACGGACAGTAAACACTGAAGCTTTCTTT
TRBD2	TRBJ2-5	TRBV5-1	NA	CASSFGAGGYQETQYF	TGCGCCAGCAGCTTCGGAGCGGGGGGCTACCAAGAGACCCAGTACTTC
NA	TRBJ1-3	TRBV6-2/TRBV6-3	once	CASSYGHPTSGNTIYF	TGTGCCAGCAGTTACGGCCACCCCACCTCTGGAAACACCATATATTTT
NA	TRBJ1-1	TRBV12-3/TRBV12-4	once	CASPSPTSTEAFF	TGTGCCAGCCCATCCCCAACGAGCACTGAAGCTTTCTTT
TRBD2	TRBJ2-7	TRBV6-5	NA	CASSGSGGGSYEQYF	TGTGCCAGCAGCGGCAGCGGGGGGGGATCCTACGAGCAGTACTTC
NA	TRBJ1-4	TRBV12-3/TRBV12-4	once	CASSRRTAEKLFF	TGTGCCAGCAGTCGGCGGACAGCGGAAAAACTGTTTTTT
TRBD2	TRBJ2-1	TRBV4-1	NA	CASSPLGGGDNEQFF	TGCGCCAGCAGCCCTCTAGGTGGGGGGGACAATGAGCAGTTCTTC
NA	TRBJ2-3	TRBV10-3	NA	CAISAADTQYF	TGTGCCATCAGTGCGGCAGATACGCAGTATTTT
NA	TRBJ2-7	TRBV11-2	NA	CASSSLPQAEQYF	TGTGCCAGCAGCTCCCTACCCCAGGCCGAGCAGTACTTC
TRBD2	TRBJ2-3	TRBV29-1	NA	CSVPRGLAGGHNTQYF	TGCAGCGTCCCGAGGGGACTAGCGGGGGGGCATAATACGCAGTATTTT
TRBD1	TRBJ1-5	TRBV28	NA	CASRWTGGSQPQHF	TGTGCCAGCAGATGGACAGGGGGTAGTCAGCCCCAGCATTTT
NA	TRBJ1-3	TRBV29-1	once	CSVGGIPPDRNTIYF	TGCAGCGTTGGGGGGATCCCTCCTGACAGGAACACCATATATTTT
TRBD1	TRBJ2-7	TRBV11-3	few	CASSLGTGGYEQYF	TGTGCCAGCAGCCTCGGGACAGGGGGCTACGAGCAGTACTTC
TRBD2	TRBJ2-4	TRBV18	NA	CASSPPGLAGGSLSKNIQYF	TGTGCCAGCTCACCACCCGGACTAGCGGGGGGGAGTCTGTCCAAAAACATTCAGTACTTC
NA	TRBJ1-5	TRBV2	once	CASREQVLSNQPQHF	TGTGCCAGCAGGGAACAGGTTCTTAGCAATCAGCCCCAGCATTTT
NA	TRBJ2-7	TRBV30	NA	CAFFDRLSYEQYF	TGTGCTTTCTTCGACAGACTTTCTTACGAGCAGTACTTC
TRBD1	TRBJ1-2	TRBV5-6	NA	CASRRTGGRYGYTF	TGTGCCAGCAGACGGACAGGGGGAAGGTATGGCTACACCTTC
NA	TRBJ1-6	TRBV6-5	NA	CASSLTTYNSPLHF	TGTGCCAGCAGTTTGACAACCTATAATTCACCCCTCCACTTT
TRBD1	TRBJ1-3	TRBV14	NA	CASSRRDSRLSSGNTIYF	TGTGCCAGCAGCCGCCGGGACAGCCGACTATCCTCTGGAAACACCATATATTTT
NA	TRBJ2-7	TRBV11-3	NA	CASSSQGWYEQYF	TGTGCCAGCAGCTCCCAGGGTTGGTACGAGCAGTACTTC
NA	TRBJ1-2	TRBV3-1/TRBV3-2	once	CASSFTGNGYTF	TGTGCCAGCAGCTTTACAGGGAATGGCTACACCTTC
NA	TRBJ1-1	TRBV9	NA	CASSQEGMRTEAFF	TGTGCCAGCAGCCAAGAGGGAATGAGGACTGAAGCTTTCTTT